This is a list of T cell receptor beta chains from one sample in a study of cytomegalovirus exposure and HLA in healthy donors. The repertoire was sequenced with immunoSEQ multiplex PCR; TCRdb's copy has only in-frame clones and lacks some. The sample includes around 100,000 clones, approximately 70% of them seen just once. The sample was PBMCs. Receptors were obtained from a woman aged 50 to 60 in good health and CMV-seronegative. The CDR3 runs from the conserved cysteine through the conserved F or W. Fields, in order: CDR3 protein, CDR3 DNA, V gene, clone size, J gene, D gene. D genes are given only for firm matches. Clone size is shown for a subset of rows, as once, few, many or a class of expanded clone.

CDR3aa: CSVAGEDTQYF
CDR3nt: TGCAGCGTAGCGGGGGAGGATACGCAGTATTTT
v_gene: TRBV29-1
abundance: once
j_gene: TRBJ2-3
d_gene: TRBD2

CDR3aa: CASSQLGGSYEQYF
CDR3nt: TGCGCCAGCAGCCAACTAGGGGGCTCCTACGAGCAGTACTTC
v_gene: TRBV4-1
abundance: few
j_gene: TRBJ2-7
d_gene: -

CDR3aa: CASRGDIPNEQYF
CDR3nt: TGTGCCAGCAGGGGGGACATACCGAACGAGCAGTACTTC
v_gene: TRBV2
abundance: -
j_gene: TRBJ2-7
d_gene: -

CDR3aa: CASSVGDRRLYEQYF
CDR3nt: TGTGCCAGCAGCGTAGGAGACAGGCGTCTCTACGAGCAGTACTTC
v_gene: TRBV9
abundance: -
j_gene: TRBJ2-7
d_gene: -

CDR3aa: CASSVGGPYAKNIQYF
CDR3nt: TGTGCCAGTAGTGTGGGGGGGCCCTATGCCAAAAACATTCAGTACTTC
v_gene: TRBV19
abundance: few
j_gene: TRBJ2-4
d_gene: -

CDR3aa: CSVEETGTGAAFF
CDR3nt: TGCAGCGTTGAAGAAACCGGGACAGGGGCAGCTTTCTTT
v_gene: TRBV29-1
abundance: -
j_gene: TRBJ1-1
d_gene: TRBD1

CDR3aa: CASSLSRGVTDTQYF
CDR3nt: TGTGCCAGCAGCTTAAGCCGGGGGGTAACAGATACGCAGTATTTT
v_gene: TRBV7-9
abundance: -
j_gene: TRBJ2-3
d_gene: TRBD2

CDR3aa: CASSLPQSSYNEQFF
CDR3nt: TGTGCCAGCAGCTTGCCACAGAGCTCCTACAATGAGCAGTTCTTC
v_gene: TRBV5-4
abundance: -
j_gene: TRBJ2-1
d_gene: -

CDR3aa: CASSLSGLAGPTKQLFF
CDR3nt: TGTGCCAGCAGCTTGTCCGGACTAGCGGGCCCTACAAAACAGCTGTTTTTT
v_gene: TRBV5-8
abundance: -
j_gene: TRBJ2-2
d_gene: TRBD2

CDR3aa: CASSPLGQGGTEAFF
CDR3nt: TGTGCCAGCAGCCCTCTCGGACAGGGAGGCACTGAAGCTTTCTTT
v_gene: TRBV11-3
abundance: -
j_gene: TRBJ1-1
d_gene: TRBD1

CDR3aa: CASSLGGTSGRGEQFF
CDR3nt: TGTGCCAGCAGCTTGGGCGGGACTAGCGGGAGAGGTGAGCAGTTCTTC
v_gene: TRBV11-3
abundance: -
j_gene: TRBJ2-1
d_gene: TRBD2

CDR3aa: CASSTGTGLGRFGYTF
CDR3nt: TGTGCCAGTAGTACAGGCACAGGGCTGGGGCGCTTTGGCTACACCTTC
v_gene: TRBV19
abundance: -
j_gene: TRBJ1-2
d_gene: -

CDR3aa: CASTWGRRNTEAFF
CDR3nt: TGTGCCAGCACATGGGGGCGGAGGAACACTGAAGCTTTCTTT
v_gene: TRBV13
abundance: -
j_gene: TRBJ1-1
d_gene: -

CDR3aa: CASGLAGATYNEQFF
CDR3nt: TGTGCTAGTGGCTTAGCGGGAGCCACCTACAATGAGCAGTTCTTC
v_gene: TRBV12-5
abundance: -
j_gene: TRBJ2-1
d_gene: TRBD2

CDR3aa: CASSGGNYGYTF
CDR3nt: TGTGCCAGCAGCGGGGGCAACTATGGCTACACCTTC
v_gene: TRBV7-9
abundance: -
j_gene: TRBJ1-2
d_gene: -

CDR3aa: CASSDGLNNEQFF
CDR3nt: TGTGCCAGCAGTGATGGACTTAACAATGAGCAGTTCTTC
v_gene: TRBV2
abundance: -
j_gene: TRBJ2-1
d_gene: -

CDR3aa: CASSSSGFTDTQYF
CDR3nt: TGTGCCAGCAGTTCTAGCGGTTTCACAGATACGCAGTATTTT
v_gene: TRBV6-4
abundance: few
j_gene: TRBJ2-3
d_gene: TRBD2

CDR3aa: CASKDLQPPGNTIYF
CDR3nt: TGTGCCAGTAAGGACTTACAGCCTCCGGGAAACACCATATATTTT
v_gene: TRBV19
abundance: -
j_gene: TRBJ1-3
d_gene: -

CDR3aa: CASSPRETQYF
CDR3nt: TGTGCCAGCAGCCCCAGGGAGACCCAGTACTTC
v_gene: TRBV7-9
abundance: -
j_gene: TRBJ2-5
d_gene: -

CDR3aa: CATSTRTGGSTDTQYF
CDR3nt: TGTGCCACCAGCACCCGGACAGGGGGGAGCACAGATACGCAGTATTTT
v_gene: TRBV15
abundance: -
j_gene: TRBJ2-3
d_gene: TRBD1

CDR3aa: CASGQTNEQFF
CDR3nt: TGTGCCAGCGGGCAAACCAATGAGCAGTTCTTC
v_gene: TRBV9
abundance: -
j_gene: TRBJ2-1
d_gene: -

CDR3aa: CASRVRGTGLYEQYF
CDR3nt: TGTGCCAGCAGGGTCAGGGGGACGGGCCTCTACGAGCAGTACTTC
v_gene: TRBV6-5
abundance: -
j_gene: TRBJ2-7
d_gene: TRBD1

CDR3aa: CASSLVRRGRKDEQFF
CDR3nt: TGTGCCAGCAGCTTAGTAAGGAGGGGCAGGAAGGATGAGCAGTTCTTC
v_gene: TRBV7-8
abundance: once
j_gene: TRBJ2-1
d_gene: -

CDR3aa: CATSSPLIGGTSNEQFF
CDR3nt: TGTGCCACCAGCAGTCCTTTGATCGGGGGGACCTCCAATGAGCAGTTCTTC
v_gene: TRBV15
abundance: -
j_gene: TRBJ2-1
d_gene: TRBD2

CDR3aa: CASSYSGQGKAEAFF
CDR3nt: TGTGCCAGCAGTTACTCAGGACAGGGGAAGGCTGAAGCTTTCTTT
v_gene: TRBV6-5
abundance: -
j_gene: TRBJ1-1
d_gene: TRBD1

CDR3aa: CASSPTGVGDNEQFF
CDR3nt: TGTGCCAGCTCACCGACAGGGGTCGGGGACAATGAGCAGTTCTTC
v_gene: TRBV18
abundance: -
j_gene: TRBJ2-1
d_gene: TRBD1

CDR3aa: CASSPPGEETQYF
CDR3nt: TGCGCCAGCAGCCCACCCGGGGAAGAGACCCAGTACTTC
v_gene: TRBV5-1
abundance: few
j_gene: TRBJ2-5
d_gene: -

CDR3aa: CASRKGALKLAGEQYF
CDR3nt: TGTGCCAGCAGAAAAGGGGCTCTTAAACTAGCGGGTGAGCAGTACTTC
v_gene: TRBV21-1
abundance: -
j_gene: TRBJ2-7
d_gene: -

CDR3aa: CAISESTSGYEQYF
CDR3nt: TGTGCCATCAGTGAGTCGACTAGCGGTTACGAGCAGTACTTC
v_gene: TRBV10-3
abundance: -
j_gene: TRBJ2-7
d_gene: TRBD2

CDR3aa: CASRRTGLQETQYF
CDR3nt: TGCGCCAGCCGAAGGACAGGCCTCCAAGAGACCCAGTACTTC
v_gene: TRBV5-1
abundance: -
j_gene: TRBJ2-5
d_gene: TRBD1

CDR3aa: CASSLSSVWETQYF
CDR3nt: TGTGCCAGCAGCTTGTCTAGCGTTTGGGAGACCCAGTACTTC
v_gene: TRBV7-9
abundance: -
j_gene: TRBJ2-5
d_gene: -

CDR3aa: CASSRAGGYEQYF
CDR3nt: TGTGCCAGCAGCCGAGCGGGAGGGTACGAGCAGTACTTC
v_gene: TRBV7-3
abundance: -
j_gene: TRBJ2-7
d_gene: TRBD2

CDR3aa: CASSPPGIGVATEAFF
CDR3nt: TGTGCCAGCTCACCACCTGGAATAGGGGTGGCCACTGAAGCTTTCTTT
v_gene: TRBV18
abundance: -
j_gene: TRBJ1-1
d_gene: -

CDR3aa: CSARLQGRENIQYF
CDR3nt: TGCAGCGCCAGACTACAAGGGCGGGAAAACATTCAGTACTTC
v_gene: TRBV29-1
abundance: -
j_gene: TRBJ2-4
d_gene: -

CDR3aa: CASSGQGFDSYEKLFF
CDR3nt: TGTGCCAGCAGTGGGCAGGGGTTTGATTCTTATGAAAAACTGTTTTTT
v_gene: TRBV2
abundance: -
j_gene: TRBJ1-4
d_gene: -

CDR3aa: CASSSQGKVTEAFF
CDR3nt: TGCGCCAGCAGCTCGCAGGGGAAAGTCACTGAAGCTTTCTTT
v_gene: TRBV5-1
abundance: -
j_gene: TRBJ1-1
d_gene: -

CDR3aa: CASRLDPGTGGGETNEKLFF
CDR3nt: TGTGCAAGTCGCTTAGACCCGGGGACAGGAGGAGGGGAGACTAATGAAAAACTGTTTTTT
v_gene: TRBV12-2
abundance: -
j_gene: TRBJ1-4
d_gene: -

CDR3aa: CASSNKLGQETQYF
CDR3nt: TGTGCCAGCAGCAACAAACTAGGGCAAGAGACCCAGTACTTC
v_gene: TRBV5-4
abundance: -
j_gene: TRBJ2-5
d_gene: -

CDR3aa: CATPESKNIQYF
CDR3nt: TGTGCCACCCCTGAGAGCAAAAACATTCAGTACTTC
v_gene: TRBV27
abundance: few
j_gene: TRBJ2-4
d_gene: -

CDR3aa: CASSTGTRVPYTGELFF
CDR3nt: TGTGCCAGTAGTACCGGGACTAGGGTCCCATATACCGGGGAGCTGTTTTTT
v_gene: TRBV19
abundance: -
j_gene: TRBJ2-2
d_gene: TRBD2

CDR3aa: CASSSPPGQANEKLFF
CDR3nt: TGTGCCAGCAGCTCACCTCCGGGACAGGCGAATGAAAAACTGTTTTTT
v_gene: TRBV7-2
abundance: few
j_gene: TRBJ1-4
d_gene: TRBD1

CDR3aa: CATSLGSPSNEQFF
CDR3nt: TGTGCCACCTCACTTGGGAGCCCCTCCAATGAGCAGTTCTTC
v_gene: TRBV2
abundance: few
j_gene: TRBJ2-1
d_gene: -

CDR3aa: CATAAGQVNYEQYF
CDR3nt: TGTGCCACAGCAGCCGGACAAGTCAACTACGAGCAGTACTTC
v_gene: TRBV7-9
abundance: -
j_gene: TRBJ2-7
d_gene: -

CDR3aa: CASTQLTGGNSPLHF
CDR3nt: TGTGCCAGCACCCAATTGACAGGGGGGAATTCACCCCTCCACTTT
v_gene: TRBV6-6
abundance: few
j_gene: TRBJ1-6
d_gene: TRBD1

CDR3aa: CSVEAEGAYTGELFF
CDR3nt: TGCAGCGTTGAAGCGGAGGGGGCCTACACCGGGGAGCTGTTTTTT
v_gene: TRBV29-1
abundance: -
j_gene: TRBJ2-2
d_gene: -

CDR3aa: CASEGGVYEQYF
CDR3nt: TGTGCCAGCGAAGGGGGAGTCTACGAGCAGTACTTC
v_gene: TRBV7-9
abundance: -
j_gene: TRBJ2-7
d_gene: -

CDR3aa: CSATEGGGYTF
CDR3nt: TGCAGTGCTACTGAGGGAGGGGGCTACACCTTC
v_gene: TRBV20-1
abundance: few
j_gene: TRBJ1-2
d_gene: -